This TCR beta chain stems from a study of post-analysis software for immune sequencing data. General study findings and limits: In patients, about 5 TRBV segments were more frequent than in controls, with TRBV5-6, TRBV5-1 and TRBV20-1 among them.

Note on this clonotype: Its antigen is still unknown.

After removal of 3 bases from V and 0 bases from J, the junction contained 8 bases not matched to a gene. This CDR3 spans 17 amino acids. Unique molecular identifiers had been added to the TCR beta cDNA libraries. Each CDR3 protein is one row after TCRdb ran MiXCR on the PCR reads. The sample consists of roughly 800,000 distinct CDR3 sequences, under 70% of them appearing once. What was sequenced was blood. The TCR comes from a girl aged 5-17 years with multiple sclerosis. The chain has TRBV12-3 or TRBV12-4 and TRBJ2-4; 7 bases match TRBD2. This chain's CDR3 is CASSLWEGNIAKNIQYF. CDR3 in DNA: TGTGCCAGCAGTTTGTGGGAGGGAAACATAGCCAAAAACATTCAGTACTTC.